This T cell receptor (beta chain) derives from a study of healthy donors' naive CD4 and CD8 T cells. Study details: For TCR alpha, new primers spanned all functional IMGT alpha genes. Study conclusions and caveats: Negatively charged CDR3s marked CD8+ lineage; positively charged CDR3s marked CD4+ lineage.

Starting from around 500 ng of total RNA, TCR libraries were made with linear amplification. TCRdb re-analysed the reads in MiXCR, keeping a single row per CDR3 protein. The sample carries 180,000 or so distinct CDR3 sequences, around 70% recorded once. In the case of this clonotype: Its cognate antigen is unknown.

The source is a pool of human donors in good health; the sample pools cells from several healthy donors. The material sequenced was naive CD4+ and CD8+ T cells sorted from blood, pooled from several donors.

Here the CDR3 reads CASTSPQGTEAFF. CDR3 nucleotides: TGTGCCAGCACCTCGCCGCAGGGAACTGAAGCTTTCTTT. The rearrangement links TRBV6-5 to TRBJ1-1; D may be TRBD1 (5 bases). The germline V and J ends were trimmed by 7 bases and 5 bases, with 14 bases remaining between them. The CDR3 runs to 13 residues. Germline V CDR1 and CDR2: MNHEY, SVGAGI.